What follows is one T cell receptor (beta chain) and its context. The table came from immunoSEQ multiplex PCR; TCRdb's copy has only in-frame clones and leaves some out. Of about 16,000 clones listed, roughly 90% are singletons. The record originates from a study of T cell clonotyping in hematopoietic cell transplantation. Germline V gene lookup returns CDR1 MNHEY and CDR2 SVGAGI. The CDR3 totals 14 residues. Trimming removed 0 bases from V and 12 bases from J, with 12 bases in between. This chain links TRBV6-5 with TRBJ1-6; no reliable D call. Input material: peripheral blood mononuclear cells. The source of this sequence is a man aged 45-65 years in good health. Some clones in this sample may be carry-over from other donors' samples. The CDR3 DNA is TGTGCCAGCAGTTACTCGAATAGGGTGGAACCCCTCCACTTT. Translated, it gives CASSYSNRVEPLHF.